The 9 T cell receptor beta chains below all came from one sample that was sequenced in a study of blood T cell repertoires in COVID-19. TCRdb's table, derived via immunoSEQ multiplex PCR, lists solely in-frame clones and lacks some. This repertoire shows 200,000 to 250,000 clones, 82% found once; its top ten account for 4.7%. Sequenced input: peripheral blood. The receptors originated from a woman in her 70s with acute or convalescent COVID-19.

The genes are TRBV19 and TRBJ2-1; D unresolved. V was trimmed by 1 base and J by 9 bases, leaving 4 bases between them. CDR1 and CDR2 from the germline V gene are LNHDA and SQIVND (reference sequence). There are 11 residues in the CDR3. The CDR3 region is CASSIAVEQFF. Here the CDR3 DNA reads TGTGCCAGTAGTATAGCGGTTGAGCAGTTCTTC.

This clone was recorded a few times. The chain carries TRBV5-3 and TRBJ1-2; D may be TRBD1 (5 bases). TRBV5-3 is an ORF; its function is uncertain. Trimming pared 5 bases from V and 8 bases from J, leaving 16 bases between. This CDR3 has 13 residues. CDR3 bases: TGTGCCAGAAGTTACAGGCTTCAGGAAGGCTACACCTTC. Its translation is CARSYRLQEGYTF.

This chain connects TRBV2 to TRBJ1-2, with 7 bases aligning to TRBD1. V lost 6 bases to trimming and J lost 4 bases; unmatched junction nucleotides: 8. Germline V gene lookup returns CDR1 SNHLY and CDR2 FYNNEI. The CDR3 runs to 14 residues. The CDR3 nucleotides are TGTGCCAGCAGGGCCGGACAGGTCGGCTATGGCTACACCTTC. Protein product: CASRAGQVGYGYTF.

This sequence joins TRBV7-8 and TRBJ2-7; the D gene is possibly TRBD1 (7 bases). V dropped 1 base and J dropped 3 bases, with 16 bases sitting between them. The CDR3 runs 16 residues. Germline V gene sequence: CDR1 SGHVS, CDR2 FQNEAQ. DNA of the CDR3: TGTGCCAGCAGCTTAGAGAGGCAGGGGGGCCGCTACGAGCAGTACTTC. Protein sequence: CASSLERQGGRYEQYF.

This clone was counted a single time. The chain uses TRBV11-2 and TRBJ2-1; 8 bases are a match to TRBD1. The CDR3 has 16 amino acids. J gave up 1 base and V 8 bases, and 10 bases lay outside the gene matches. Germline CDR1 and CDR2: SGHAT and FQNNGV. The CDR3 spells CASVNGQGLSYNEQFF. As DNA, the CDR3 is TGTGCCAGCGTTAATGGACAGGGTCTTTCCTACAATGAGCAGTTCTTC.

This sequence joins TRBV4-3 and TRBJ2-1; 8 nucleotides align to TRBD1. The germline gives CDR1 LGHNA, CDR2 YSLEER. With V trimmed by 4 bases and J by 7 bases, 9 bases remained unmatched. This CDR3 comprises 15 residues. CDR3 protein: CASSPDRAIGNEQFF. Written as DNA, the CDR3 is TGCGCCAGCAGCCCGGACAGGGCTATCGGGAATGAGCAGTTCTTC.

The CDR3 region has the DNA TGTGCCAGGGGAGCATCATCCGGAAACACCATATATTTT. This sequence encodes CARGASSGNTIYF. This rearrangement joins TRBV2 to TRBJ1-3; D unresolved. Between the trimmed V and J ends, which lost 9 bases and 4 bases, there was a span of 13 bases. The CDR3 runs to 13 residues. Germline V gives CDR1 SNHLY, CDR2 FYNNEI.

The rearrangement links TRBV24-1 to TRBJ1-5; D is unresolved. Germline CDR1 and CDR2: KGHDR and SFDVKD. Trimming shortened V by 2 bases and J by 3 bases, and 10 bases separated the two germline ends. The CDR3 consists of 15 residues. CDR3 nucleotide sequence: TGTGCCACCAGTGATTCCGGCAGGCACAATCAGCCCCAGCATTTT. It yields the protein CATSDSGRHNQPQHF.

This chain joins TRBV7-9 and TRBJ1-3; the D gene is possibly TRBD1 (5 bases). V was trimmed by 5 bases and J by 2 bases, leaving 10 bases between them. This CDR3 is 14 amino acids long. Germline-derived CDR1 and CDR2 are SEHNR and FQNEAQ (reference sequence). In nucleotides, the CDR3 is TGTGCCAGCAGCCCCAGGGTTACTGGAAACACCATATATTTT. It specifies CASSPRVTGNTIYF. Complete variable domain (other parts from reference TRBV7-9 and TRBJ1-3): DTGVSQNPRHKITKRGQNVTFRCDPISEHNRLYWYRQTLGQGPEFLTYFQNEAQLEKSRLLSDRFSAERPKGSFSTLEIQRTEQGDSAMYLCASSPRVTGNTIYFGEGSWLTVV.